These 22 T cell receptor beta chains were all obtained from the same sample, sequenced in a study of T cells in Graves' hyperthyroidism and ophthalmopathy. Amplification targeted TCR beta CDR3 regions from RNA transcripts. A first-round RT-PCR of the TCR CDR3 used the HTBI primer set. TCRdb re-called the multiplex PCR reads through MiXCR, storing one row per CDR3 protein. This table holds some 350,000 distinct CDR3 sequences, 20% to 30% found once. Sequences were obtained from blood. All receptors derive from a man aged 45-65 years with Graves' hyperthyroidism.

Concerning this clonotype itself: At one end, the junction sequence differs from germline, possibly due to a read error. The chain has TRBV7-9 and TRBJ2-7; 7 bases match TRBD2. This CDR3 has 15 residues. Germline CDR1 reads SEHNR; CDR2 reads FQNEAQ (reference sequence). CDR3 loop: CASGLSREGSYEQYF. The CDR3, as DNA: TGTGCCAGCGGCTTATCGAGGGAGGGCTCCTACGAGCAGTACTTC.

This clonotype came up a few times. The gene calls are TRBV7-3 and TRBJ1-1; the D gene is possibly TRBD1 (5 bases). V gave up 5 bases and J gave up 3 bases, with 10 bases separating them. This CDR3 has 13 residues. CDR1 and CDR2 from the germline V gene are SGHTA and FQGTGA. CDR3 coding DNA: TGTGCCAGCAGCGTCGGGACCGACACTGAAGCTTTCTTT. Translating gives CASSVGTDTEAFF.

The chain combines TRBV19 with TRBJ2-2; D is undetermined. From germline, CDR1 is LNHDA and CDR2 SQIVND (reference sequence). Trimming pared 0 bases from V and 0 bases from J, leaving 11 bases between. The CDR3 has 17 amino acids. For the CDR3, the DNA is TGTGCCAGTAGTATAGAAGCGCGTATACCGAACACCGGGGAGCTGTTTTTT. This translates into CASSIEARIPNTGELFF.

The gene calls are TRBV7-8 and TRBJ2-1, with 12 nucleotides matching TRBD2. Germline loops: CDR1 SGHVS, CDR2 FQNEAQ. The CDR3 runs to 19 residues. Trimming cost V 5 bases and J 3 bases; bases outside gene matches: 14. This CDR3 reads CASSLEIGTSGSYYNEQFF. CDR3 nucleotide sequence: TGTGCCAGCAGCCTTGAGATCGGGACTAGCGGGTCTTACTACAATGAGCAGTTCTTC.

Ten or more counts support this clonotype. The gene calls are TRBV6-1 and TRBJ2-7; 8 bases map to TRBD1. J gave up 2 bases and V 6 bases, and 3 bases lay outside the gene matches. Germline assignment: CDR1 MNHNS and CDR2 SASEGT. The CDR3 extends over 13 amino acids. The CDR3 sequence is CASSGTGTYEQYF. The CDR3 coding sequence is TGTGCCAGCAGCGGGACAGGCACCTACGAGCAGTACTTC.

The V gene is TRBV7-8, the J gene TRBJ2-1; TRBD2 is a possible D gene (6 bases). CDR3 length: 15 residues. V was trimmed by 5 bases and J by 0 bases, leaving 11 bases between them. Germline CDR1 and CDR2: SGHVS and FQNEAQ. The CDR3 loop is CASSGTLVSYNEQFF. The CDR3 coding sequence is TGTGCCAGCAGCGGGACTTTGGTCTCCTACAATGAGCAGTTCTTC.

In this sample, this clonotype turned up a few times. CDR3 in amino acids: CATSAGPTITEQYF. The CDR3 coding sequence is TGTGCCACCAGTGCCGGACCGACCATTACCGAGCAGTACTTC. The chain links TRBV24-1 to TRBJ2-7; unclear D gene. The V end was cut by 5 bases, the J end by 6 bases, with 16 bases between. Germline assignment: CDR1 KGHDR and CDR2 SFDVKD. CDR3 size: 14 residues.

The V call is TRBV28, the J call TRBJ1-1; 11 nucleotides align to TRBD1. The CDR3 sequence is 17 residues long. Germline CDR1 MDHEN, CDR2 SYDVKM. V lost 5 bases, J lost 0 bases, and 8 bases stayed unmatched. For the CDR3, the DNA is TGTGCCAGCAGTCGAATCATGGACAGGGGGCTGAACACTGAAGCTTTCTTT. Residues: CASSRIMDRGLNTEAFF.

The gene calls are TRBV6-1 and TRBJ2-7; 16 bases match TRBD2. The CDR3 runs to 18 residues. Unmatched junction bases numbered 12, after V lost 10 bases and J lost 0 bases. Germline V gene sequence: CDR1 MNHNS, CDR2 SASEGT. The CDR3 reads CAILPGLAGGTGSYEQYF. CDR3 DNA: TGTGCCATCCTTCCGGGACTAGCGGGAGGGACGGGCTCCTACGAGCAGTACTTC.

The table lists this clonotype with many counts. V is TRBV5-1 and J is TRBJ2-1; either TRBD1 or TRBD2 may fit D (5 bases each). This CDR3 contains 17 residues. Germline lookup yields CDR1 SGHRS and CDR2 YFSETQ. V shed 1 base and J shed 7 bases, with 21 bases lying between them. The CDR3 DNA follows: TGCGCCAGCAGCTTGAACGGGGCAAACCCCCTGGGGAATGAGCAGTTCTTC. Translated: CASSLNGANPLGNEQFF.

This rearrangement joins TRBV4-1 to TRBJ1-1, with unresolved D. Germline V lookup: CDR1 MGHRA, CDR2 YSYEKL. The CDR3 sequence is 16 residues long. The V gene lost 0 bases and the J gene lost 4 bases, with 15 bases spanning the gap. CDR3 region: CASSQDEAGRGTEAFF. The CDR3 DNA sequence: TGCGCCAGCAGCCAAGATGAGGCCGGACGGGGCACTGAAGCTTTCTTT.

This clonotype showed up many times. The chain has TRBV30 and TRBJ2-3; D might be TRBD2 (6 bases). Trimming shortened V by 5 bases and J by 2 bases, and 8 bases separated the two germline ends. The germline V gene encodes CDR1 GTSNPN and CDR2 SVGIG (reference sequence). CDR3 size: 12 residues. CDR3 nucleotide sequence: TGTGCCTGGGCGGGAACCACAGATACGCAGTATTTT. It is translated as CAWAGTTDTQYF.

This clonotype was seen a handful of times. The chain employs TRBV10-1 and TRBJ2-1; TRBD2 matches 9 bases. Per germline, CDR1 WNHNN and CDR2 SYGVQD (reference sequence). The CDR3 runs to 17 residues. With 7 bases clipped from V and 4 bases from J, the junction kept 14 bases outside the gene matches. The CDR3 sequence is CASTPPGASGKYNEQFF. In DNA form, the CDR3 reads TGCGCCAGCACTCCTCCCGGGGCTAGCGGGAAGTACAATGAGCAGTTCTTC.

This chain links TRBV5-6 with TRBJ2-3; 9 bases agree with TRBD2. Germline V gene lookup returns CDR1 SGHDT and CDR2 YYEEEE. The CDR3 length is 15 residues. The ends lost 2 bases at V and 4 bases at J; junction bases unmatched: 5. The CDR3 spells CASSFRAGGSDTQYF. The CDR3 coding sequence is TGTGCCAGCAGCTTTCGAGCGGGAGGATCAGATACGCAGTATTTT. The full variable domain, rest sourced from reference TRBV5-6 and TRBJ2-3, is DAGVTQSPTHLIKTRGQQVTLRCSPKSGHDTVSWYQQALGQGPQFIFQYYEEEERQRGNFPDRFSGHQFPNYSSELNVNALLLGDSALYLCASSFRAGGSDTQYFGPGTRLTVL.

This clonotype was counted only a few times. V gene TRBV28 combines with J gene TRBJ2-7; the match to TRBD1 covers 12 bases. This CDR3 is built from 16 residues. Losses at the gene ends were 5 bases for V and 6 bases for J; bases not matched to a gene: 11. Per the germline V gene, CDR1 is MDHEN and CDR2 is SYDVKM. The CDR3 loop reads CASSPHGRDRGPEQYF. CDR3 DNA: TGTGCCAGCAGTCCCCACGGCCGGGACAGGGGGCCCGAGCAGTACTTC. Supplemented by reference TRBV28 and TRBJ2-7, the full variable domain reads DVKVTQSSRYLVKRTGEKVFLECVQDMDHENMFWYRQDPGLGLRLIYFSYDVKMKEKGDIPEGYSVSREKKERFSLILESASTNQTSMYLCASSPHGRDRGPEQYFGPGTRLTVT.

This clonotype has a handful of counts. This chain connects TRBV19 to TRBJ2-5; 8 positions agree with TRBD1. The trim removed 5 bases at V and 5 bases at J, leaving 4 bases unmatched. This CDR3 has 13 residues. CDR1 is LNHDA and CDR2 is SQIVND in the germline V gene (reference sequence). Here the CDR3 DNA reads TGTGCCAGTAGTCAGGGGGCTTTCGAGACCCAGTACTTC. It codes for CASSQGAFETQYF. The whole variable domain, remainder taken from reference TRBV19 and TRBJ2-5, is DGGITQSPKYLFRKEGQNVTLSCEQNLNHDAMYWYRQDPGQGLRLIYYSQIVNDFQKGDIAEGYSVSREKKESFPLTVTSAQKNPTAFYLCASSQGAFETQYFGPGTRLLVL.

The chain employs TRBV20-1 and TRBJ1-4; weak D call: TRBD1 (6 bases). From germline, CDR1 is DFQATT and CDR2 SNEGSKA (reference sequence). V was clipped by 3 bases and J by 5 bases, with 19 bases between them. This CDR3 has 16 amino acids. CDR3 region: CSASPGVPGENEKLFF. CDR3 nucleotide sequence: TGCAGTGCTAGTCCCGGAGTGCCAGGGGAAAATGAAAAACTGTTTTTT.

The rearrangement links TRBV29-1 to TRBJ2-7; 9 bases fit TRBD2. CDR1 and CDR2 from the germline V gene are SQVTM and ANQGSEA. Germline trimming cut 3 bases from V and 2 bases from J; bases unmatched to any gene: 5. The CDR3 sequence is 14 residues long. This chain's CDR3 is CSVDRLAGTYEQYF. The CDR3 DNA sequence: TGCAGCGTTGACCGCCTAGCGGGAACCTACGAGCAGTACTTC.

The chain has TRBV12-3 or TRBV12-4 and TRBJ1-5, with D perhaps TRBD1 (5 bases). The V end lost 7 bases, the J end lost 6 bases, and 16 bases lay between the germline ends. The CDR3 runs 14 residues. This chain's CDR3 is CASTVGEVRQPQHF. The CDR3 DNA reads TGTGCCAGCACCGTGGGGGAGGTACGTCAGCCCCAGCATTTT.

The gene calls are TRBV24-1 and TRBJ2-6; a weak D match, TRBD1 (6 bases). Germline V gene data show CDR1 as KGHDR and CDR2 as SFDVKD. Trimming shortened V by 3 bases and J by 3 bases, and 11 bases separated the two germline ends. The CDR3 loop spans 16 amino acids. The CDR3 here is CATSDKWTDGANVLTF. In DNA form, the CDR3 reads TGTGCCACCAGTGATAAATGGACAGATGGGGCCAACGTCCTGACTTTC.

This clonotype came up many times. The rearrangement uses TRBV7-2 and TRBJ2-7, with 12 bases identical to TRBD2. Germline CDR1 and CDR2: SGHTA and FQGNSA. V lost 3 bases to trimming and J lost 2 bases; unmatched junction nucleotides: 2. This CDR3 is built from 15 residues. In DNA form, the CDR3 reads TGTGCCAGCAGCTTTCTAGCGGGAGGGGCCTACGAGCAGTACTTC. It translates to CASSFLAGGAYEQYF. Combining the CDR3 with reference TRBV7-2 and TRBJ2-7 gives the whole variable domain GAGVSQSPSNKVTEKGKDVELRCDPISGHTALYWYRQSLGQGLEFLIYFQGNSAPDKSGLPSDRFSAERTGGSVSTLTIQRTQQEDSAVYLCASSFLAGGAYEQYFGPGTRLTVT.

In its sample, this clonotype was seen a few times. V usage is TRBV20-1 and J usage is TRBJ2-7, with TRBD2 as a possible D gene (6 bases). The CDR3 runs to 14 residues. CDR1 is DFQATT and CDR2 is SNEGSKA in the germline V gene (reference sequence). With 3 bases removed from V and 4 bases from J, the gap between germline ends came to 16 bases. CDR3 bases: TGCAGTGCTAGGGGTGAAGATAGCGGATACGAGCAGTACTTC. Protein product: CSARGEDSGYEQYF.